The 13 T cell receptor beta chains presented below share a single source sample, sequenced in a study of OX40 agonist ivuxolimab in advanced cancers. Sequenced by immunoSEQ multiplex PCR; TCRdb stores in-frame clones only, minus some. The sample comprises roughly 80,000 clones, roughly 84% of which are singletons, and just under 7% rests with the top ten. Sample: CD4+ or CD8+ T cells sorted from blood, taken in a trial of the OX40 agonist ivuxolimab. All receptors come from an adult with an advanced solid tumor such as melanoma, head and neck, liver or kidney cancer.

The gene calls are TRBV28 and TRBJ2-5; TRBD2 agrees at 7 bases. Trimming cost V 1 base and J 4 bases; bases outside gene matches: 3. The germline V gene encodes CDR1 MDHEN and CDR2 SYDVKM. The CDR3 consists of 14 residues. For the CDR3, the DNA is TGTGCCAGCAGTTTATTCGGGGAGGGAGAGACCCAGTACTTC. This encodes CASSLFGEGETQYF.

This clone has only one observation. The rearrangement joins TRBV28 to TRBJ1-1; possibly TRBD1 for D (5 bases). There are 14 residues in the CDR3. V was pared by 6 bases and J by 3 bases, with 14 bases between. Germline CDR1 MDHEN, CDR2 SYDVKM. The CDR3 protein is CASSPPFRDTEAFF. CDR3 DNA: TGTGCCAGCAGCCCCCCGTTCAGGGACACTGAAGCTTTCTTT.

The V gene is TRBV6-5, the J gene TRBJ2-7, with TRBD1 matching over 10 bases. V lost 8 bases and J lost 0; bases outside the gene matches: 7. Germline CDR1 reads MNHEY; CDR2 reads SVGAGI. CDR3 length equals 15 residues. Written as DNA, the CDR3 is TGTGCCAGCCAGGGTGGGACAGGGGACTCCTACGAGCAGTACTTC. Residues: CASQGGTGDSYEQYF.

The gene calls are TRBV15 and TRBJ2-5; the D is unclear. This CDR3 has 12 amino acids. The germline V and J ends were trimmed by 5 bases and 5 bases, with 9 bases remaining between them. CDR1 is LNHNV and CDR2 is YYDKDF in the germline V gene (reference sequence). The CDR3 region is CATSAPTETQYF. CDR3 nucleotides: TGTGCCACCAGCGCCCCCACGGAGACCCAGTACTTC. Full variable domain (outside the CDR3, taken from reference TRBV15 and TRBJ2-5): DAMVIQNPRYQVTQFGKPVTLSCSQTLNHNVMYWYQQKSSQAPKLLFHYYDKDFNNEADTPDNFQSRRPNTSFCFLDIRSPGLGDTAMYLCATSAPTETQYFGPGTRLLVL.

This chain connects TRBV11-2 to TRBJ2-1; weak D call: TRBD1 (5 bases). Germline CDR1 SGHAT, CDR2 FQNNGV. With 1 base removed from V and 2 bases from J, the gap between germline ends came to 18 bases. The CDR3 is 18 residues long. This CDR3 is CASSLGGPGRGPYNEQFF. The DNA of the CDR3 is TGTGCCAGCAGCTTAGGAGGTCCAGGGCGAGGTCCCTACAATGAGCAGTTCTTC.

The chain uses TRBV7-9 and TRBJ2-3; no firm D call. The CDR3 is made up of 17 amino acids. Per the germline V gene, CDR1 is SEHNR and CDR2 is FQNEAQ (reference sequence). Trimming removed 5 bases at V and 7 bases at J, with 25 bases between. The CDR3 region has the DNA TGTGCCAGCAGCCATCGACCAGCAGCCACAGAGCGAAATACGCAGTATTTT. It specifies CASSHRPAATERNTQYF.

The V call is TRBV19, the J call TRBJ1-2, with a tentative D call TRBD1 (6 bases). Trimming left V 5 bases short and J 4 bases short, with 23 bases between. From germline, CDR1 is LNHDA and CDR2 SQIVND (reference sequence). The CDR3 length is 17 residues. DNA for the CDR3: TGTGCCAGTAGTTCGGGGGCCCTGGGAACCGGGGGCTATGGCTACACCTTC. Its translation: CASSSGALGTGGYGYTF.

The CDR3 sequence is CASSLARGYEQYF. In DNA form, the CDR3 reads TGCGCCAGCAGCTTGGCGAGGGGGTACGAGCAGTACTTC. This rearrangement joins TRBV5-1 to TRBJ2-7; D is perhaps TRBD1 (6 bases). The CDR3 extends over 13 amino acids. Germline lookup yields CDR1 SGHRS and CDR2 YFSETQ. Trimming took off 0 bases at V and 4 bases at J, with 8 bases between the two ends.

The chain links TRBV19 to TRBJ1-6, with a possible D match to TRBD1 (5 bases). Germline CDR1 reads LNHDA; CDR2 reads SQIVND (reference sequence). V gave up 5 bases and J gave up 5 bases, with 10 bases separating them. This CDR3 contains 14 residues. The CDR3 loop reads CASSADSDNSPLHF. CDR3 nucleotide sequence: TGTGCCAGTAGTGCAGACAGCGATAATTCACCCCTCCACTTT.

The chain is built from TRBV2 and TRBJ2-7, with 12 bases lining up with TRBD2. V shed 0 bases and J 4 bases; nucleotides not matched to a gene: 4. The CDR3 consists of 16 residues. The germline V gene encodes CDR1 SNHLY and CDR2 FYNNEI. Here the CDR3 DNA reads TGTGCCAGCAGTGAAGCCAGACTAGCGGGAGTGTACGAGCAGTACTTC. Translation: CASSEARLAGVYEQYF.

CDR3 protein: CASSISQIQETQYF. CDR3 bases: TGTGCCAGTAGTATCTCACAGATCCAAGAGACCCAGTACTTC. The chain couples TRBV19 to TRBJ2-5; D uncertain. This CDR3 comprises 14 residues. The ends were cut back, 3 bases at V and 1 base at J, with 9 bases in the middle. CDR1 is LNHDA, CDR2 SQIVND, per germline (reference sequence). The entire variable domain, with the rest obtained from reference TRBV19 and TRBJ2-5, is as follows: DGGITQSPKYLFRKEGQNVTLSCEQNLNHDAMYWYRQDPGQGLRLIYYSQIVNDFQKGDIAEGYSVSREKKESFPLTVTSAQKNPTAFYLCASSISQIQETQYFGPGTRLLVL.

This chain connects TRBV2 to TRBJ1-2, with a weak D call TRBD1 (5 bases). CDR3 length: 14 residues. From germline, CDR1 is SNHLY and CDR2 FYNNEI. Trimming stripped 8 bases from V and 8 bases from J, with 21 bases between. CDR3 nucleotide sequence: TGTGCCAGCTACCGGGACGAAGCCGTCGGGGGCTACACCTTC. Protein: CASYRDEAVGGYTF.

The DNA of the CDR3 is TGTGCCAGCAGCCCCTCAATCTATGGCTACACCTTC. Protein: CASSPSIYGYTF. The rearrangement joins TRBV7-9 to TRBJ1-2; D is unresolved. This CDR3 comprises 12 residues. The germline gives CDR1 SEHNR, CDR2 FQNEAQ (reference sequence). V was cut by 5 bases and J by 4 bases, with 8 bases left in between.